This entry lists 9 T cell receptor beta chains sequenced from one sample in a study of siplizumab effects on memory and regulatory T cells. Sequencing used immunoSEQ multiplex PCR; TCRdb keeps in-frame clones, though not all of them. The table includes over 85,000 clones, approximately 94% detected once. The specimen was CD8+ T cells sorted from blood. These receptors originate from a human donor in good health.

The V call is TRBV4-1, the J call TRBJ2-3, with D unclear. CDR1 is MGHRA, CDR2 YSYEKL, per germline. V was shortened by 2 bases and J by 0 bases, with 6 bases between the two germline ends. This CDR3 is built from 14 residues. CDR3 in DNA: TGCGCCAGCAGCCAACAGGTTAGCACAGATACGCAGTATTTT. This codes for CASSQQVSTDTQYF.

The V gene is TRBV5-1, the J gene TRBJ2-5; D is perhaps TRBD1 or TRBD2 (5 bases each). The end of the DNA aligns better with TRBJ2-7, so the J call may be wrong. This CDR3 has 13 amino acids. Germline CDR1 and CDR2: SGHRS and YFSETQ. The CDR3 DNA reads TGCGCCAGCAGCAACGGGGCCTACTACGAGCAGTACTTC. This sequence encodes CASSNGAYYEQYF.

In this sample, this clone turned up a few times. The chain carries TRBV30 and TRBJ1-1, with a possible D match to TRBD1 (5 bases). Trimming took 3 bases from V and 1 from J, leaving 9 bases between them. Germline values: CDR1 GTSNPN, CDR2 SVGIG (reference sequence). The CDR3 extends over 13 amino acids. CDR3 loop: CAWSFQGNTEAFF. Here the CDR3 DNA reads TGTGCCTGGAGCTTCCAGGGGAACACTGAAGCTTTCTTT.

The chain joins TRBV19 to TRBJ2-7, with a weak D call TRBD1 (6 bases). V lost 3 bases to trimming and J lost 0 bases, with 9 bases between them. This CDR3 is 14 amino acids long. From germline, CDR1 is LNHDA and CDR2 SQIVND (reference sequence). The CDR3 region is CASSIRTVSYEQYF. The CDR3 DNA reads as TGTGCCAGTAGTATCCGGACAGTCTCCTACGAGCAGTACTTC.

The J gene is TRBJ2-1, the V gene TRBV9; D is uncertain. The CDR3 spans 12 residues. Looked up from germline, CDR1 is SGDLS and CDR2 is YYNGEE. V was trimmed by 3 bases and J by 9 bases, leaving 10 bases between them. The CDR3 DNA reads as TGTGCCAGCAGCGCTCCTATGGGTGAGCAGTTCTTC. As protein: CASSAPMGEQFF. Drawing the rest from reference TRBV9 and TRBJ2-1, the complete variable domain is DSGVTQTPKHLITATGQRVTLRCSPRSGDLSVYWYQQSLDQGLQFLIQYYNGEERAKGNILERFSAQQFPDLHSELNLSSLELGDSALYFCASSAPMGEQFFGPGTRLTVL.

The chain recombines TRBV5-1 with TRBJ1-2; TRBD1 might be the D (5 bases). V lost 8 bases and J 4 bases, leaving 15 bases between the germline ends. The germline CDR1 and CDR2 sequences are SGHRS and YFSETQ. CDR3 length: 13 residues. The CDR3 coding sequence is TGCGCCAGAGTTCAGGGTAGTGGCTATGGCTACACCTTC. Residues: CARVQGSGYGYTF.

This clone was found a few times. The chain joins TRBV21-1 to TRBJ2-7; the D call in the table, TRBD2, was not verified against the DNA. TRBV21-1 is classified as a pseudogene. The CDR3 is 14 residues long. For the CDR3, the DNA is TGTGCCAGCAGTGCATTGCTAGCTGTTTACGAGCAGTACTTC. Its translation is CASSALLAVYEQYF.

The chain carries TRBV5-1 and TRBJ1-1; D gene ambiguous. The germline V gene encodes CDR1 SGHRS and CDR2 YFSETQ. The CDR3 is 15 residues long. Trimming left V 4 bases short and J 0 bases short, with 13 bases between. CDR3 region: CASSPATALNTEAFF. CDR3 in DNA: TGCGCCAGCAGCCCGGCGACGGCTTTGAACACTGAAGCTTTCTTT. The entire variable domain, with the rest obtained from reference TRBV5-1 and TRBJ1-1, is as follows: KAGVTQTPRYLIKTRGQQVTLSCSPISGHRSVSWYQQTPGQGLQFLFEYFSETQRNKGNFPGRFSGRQFSNSRSEMNVSTLELGDSALYLCASSPATALNTEAFFGQGTRLTVV.

CDR3 bases: TGTGCCAGCAGTCCCCGTGGGAATCCCTACGAGCAGTACTTC. Its translation: CASSPRGNPYEQYF. The J gene is TRBJ2-7, the V gene TRBV27, with D unresolved. The V gene lost 5 bases and the J gene lost 2 bases, with 13 bases spanning the gap. The CDR3 runs to 14 residues. CDR1 and CDR2 (germline): MNHEY, SMNVEV (reference sequence).